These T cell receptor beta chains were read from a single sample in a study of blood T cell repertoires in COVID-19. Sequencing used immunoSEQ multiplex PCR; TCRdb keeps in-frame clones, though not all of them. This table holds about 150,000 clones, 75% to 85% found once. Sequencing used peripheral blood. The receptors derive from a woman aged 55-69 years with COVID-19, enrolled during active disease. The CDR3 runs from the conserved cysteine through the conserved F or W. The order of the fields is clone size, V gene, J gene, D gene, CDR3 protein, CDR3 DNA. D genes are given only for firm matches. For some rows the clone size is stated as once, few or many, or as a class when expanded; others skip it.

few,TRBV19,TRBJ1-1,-,CATNRALNTEAFF,TGTGCCACTAACAGGGCGTTGAACACTGAAGCTTTCTTT
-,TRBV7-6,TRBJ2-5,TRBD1,CASSSDRGQETQYF,TGTGCCAGCAGCTCGGACAGGGGCCAAGAGACCCAGTACTTC
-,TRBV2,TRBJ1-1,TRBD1,CASSNRGTNNEAFF,TGTGCCAGCAGCAACAGGGGCACGAACAATGAAGCTTTCTTT
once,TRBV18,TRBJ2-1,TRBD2,CASSPLSGVSYNEQFF,TGTGCCAGCTCACCCTTAAGCGGGGTCTCCTACAATGAGCAGTTCTTC
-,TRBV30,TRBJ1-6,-,CARGEVRALHF,TGTGCCCGGGGGGAGGTGAGGGCCCTCCACTTT
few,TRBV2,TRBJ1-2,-,CASSPWARPYGYTF,TGTGCCAGCAGTCCCTGGGCCAGACCCTATGGCTACACCTTC
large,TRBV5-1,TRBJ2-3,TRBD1,CASSQDRYTQYF,TGCGCCAGCAGCCAGGACAGGTATACGCAGTATTTT
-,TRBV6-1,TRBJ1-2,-,CASSEDLNRESYTF,TGTGCCAGCAGTGAAGACCTAAACAGGGAAAGCTACACCTTC
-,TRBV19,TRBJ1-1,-,CASSLQKNTEAFF,TGTGCCAGTAGTCTCCAGAAGAACACTGAAGCTTTCTTT
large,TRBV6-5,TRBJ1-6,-,CASSYTTQGNNSPLHF,TGTGCCAGCAGTTACACCACTCAGGGGAACAATTCACCCCTCCACTTT
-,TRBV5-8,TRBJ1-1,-,CASSLYASFF,TGTGCCAGCAGCTTGTACGCGTCTTTCTTT
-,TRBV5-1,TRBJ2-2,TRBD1,CASSPRQGTNTGELFF,TGCGCCAGCAGCCCGCGACAGGGTACGAACACCGGGGAGCTGTTTTTT
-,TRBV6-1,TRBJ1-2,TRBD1,CASSEASGGIYGYTF,TGTGCCAGCAGTGAAGCTTCAGGGGGCATCTATGGCTACACCTTC
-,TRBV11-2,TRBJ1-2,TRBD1,CASSPGGTGDGYTF,TGTGCCAGCAGCCCAGGGGGGACAGGGGATGGCTACACCTTC
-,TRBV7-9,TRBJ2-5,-,CASSSDSETQYF,TGTGCCAGCAGCTCCGACTCCGAGACCCAGTACTTC
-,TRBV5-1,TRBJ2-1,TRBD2,CASSLVSAGGANEQFF,TGCGCCAGCAGCTTGGTTTCGGCGGGAGGCGCCAATGAGCAGTTCTTC
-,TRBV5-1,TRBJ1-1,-,CASRLEQGRGTEAFF,TGCGCCAGCAGGCTGGAACAGGGCAGGGGCACTGAAGCTTTCTTT
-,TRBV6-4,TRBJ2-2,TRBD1,CASRFSDRVGTGELFF,TGTGCCAGCAGGTTCTCCGACAGGGTTGGTACCGGGGAGCTGTTTTTT
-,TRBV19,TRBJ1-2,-,CASSIGSDYGYTF,TGTGCCAGTAGTATTGGGAGTGACTATGGCTACACCTTC
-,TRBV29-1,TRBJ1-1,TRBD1,CSVDKGATEAFF,TGCAGCGTTGATAAGGGGGCCACTGAAGCTTTCTTT
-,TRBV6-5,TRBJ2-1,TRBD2,CASTGLGTGNEQFF,TGTGCCAGCACCGGACTAGGGACTGGGAATGAGCAGTTCTTC
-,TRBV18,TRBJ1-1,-,CASSPPAIFGTEAFF,TGTGCCAGCTCACCGCCCGCTATATTTGGCACTGAAGCTTTCTTT